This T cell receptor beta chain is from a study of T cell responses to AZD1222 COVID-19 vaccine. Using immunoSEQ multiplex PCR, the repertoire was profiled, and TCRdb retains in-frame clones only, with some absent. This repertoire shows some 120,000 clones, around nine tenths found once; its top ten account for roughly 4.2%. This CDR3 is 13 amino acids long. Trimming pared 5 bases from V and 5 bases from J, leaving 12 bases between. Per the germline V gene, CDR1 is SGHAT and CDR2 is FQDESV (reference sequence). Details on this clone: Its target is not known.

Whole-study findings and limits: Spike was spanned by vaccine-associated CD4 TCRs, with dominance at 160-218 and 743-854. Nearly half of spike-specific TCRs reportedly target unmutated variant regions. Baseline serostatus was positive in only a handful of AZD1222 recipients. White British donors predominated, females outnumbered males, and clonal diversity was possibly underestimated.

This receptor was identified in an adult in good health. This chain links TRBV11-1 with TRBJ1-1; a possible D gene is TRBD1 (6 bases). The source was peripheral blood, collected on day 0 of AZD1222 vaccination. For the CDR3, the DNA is TGTGCCAGCAGCGTTTACAGGGCTACTGAAGCTTTCTTT. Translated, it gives CASSVYRATEAFF.